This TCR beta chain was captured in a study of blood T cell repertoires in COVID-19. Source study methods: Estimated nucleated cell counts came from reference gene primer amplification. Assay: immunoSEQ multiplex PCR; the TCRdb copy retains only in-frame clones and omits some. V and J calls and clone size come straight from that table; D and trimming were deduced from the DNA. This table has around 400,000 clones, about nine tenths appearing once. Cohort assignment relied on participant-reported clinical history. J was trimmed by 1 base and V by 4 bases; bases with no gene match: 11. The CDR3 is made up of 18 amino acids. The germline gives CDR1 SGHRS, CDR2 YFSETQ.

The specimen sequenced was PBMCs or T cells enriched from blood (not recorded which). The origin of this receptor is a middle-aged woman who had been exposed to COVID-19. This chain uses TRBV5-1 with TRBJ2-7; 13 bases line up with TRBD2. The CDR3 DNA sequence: TGCGCCAGCAGCAGAAAAGCCGGGACTAGCGGGGAATCCTACGAGCAGTACTTC. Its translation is CASSRKAGTSGESYEQYF.